This T cell receptor beta chain appears in the sequencing data of a study of cytomegalovirus exposure and HLA in healthy donors. Comments on this clone: Its target is not known.

Study findings and constraints: In an earlier analysis, about 90% or about 30%: the productive usage of most TCR beta V segments.

The PCR was carried out with 60 Vbeta primers and 13 Jbeta primers. Using immunoSEQ multiplex PCR, the repertoire was profiled, and TCRdb retains in-frame clones only, with some absent. The repertoire holds roughly 120,000 clones, with roughly 80% as singletons. This TCR was recovered from a man between 50 and 59 years old in good health and CMV-seropositive. Sample: PBMCs.

The CDR3 spells CASSPQLLQPQHF. The CDR3 nucleotides are TGTGCCAGCAGCCCCCAACTTTTGCAGCCCCAGCATTTT. The chain carries TRBV7-2 and TRBJ1-5; D remains unclear. This CDR3 spans 13 amino acids. CDR1 is SGHTA, CDR2 FQGNSA, per germline. The V end was cut by 5 bases, the J end by 7 bases, with 12 bases between.